This record concerns one TCR beta chain sequence. These data come from a study of CD8 T cells in Susac syndrome. Random hexamers primed reverse transcription of roughly 0.5 to 1 ug RNA. TCR beta CDR3 was amplified by immunoSEQ multiplex PCR. This amplification extended across 54 Vbeta and 13 Jbeta segments. TCRdb recomputed calls from the immunoSEQ multiplex PCR reads with MiXCR, one row per CDR3 protein. The sample shows 150,000 to 200,000 distinct CDR3 sequences, around 95% of them seen only once. The CDR3 loop spans 14 amino acids. CDR1 and CDR2 (germline): SQVTM, ANQGSEA. V lost 4 bases and J lost 8, with 17 bases in between. Treatment-naive patients with stable or active relapsing-remitting disease were the multiple sclerosis controls.

The V and J genes are TRBV29-1 and TRBJ1-4; no clear D gene. This TCR was recovered from a human donor with multiple sclerosis. Sequenced: CD4+ T cells from PBMCs. The CDR3 DNA sequence: TGCAGCGTTGTGGGGAACCCGTCGGACGAAAAACTGTTTTTT. This sequence encodes CSVVGNPSDEKLFF.